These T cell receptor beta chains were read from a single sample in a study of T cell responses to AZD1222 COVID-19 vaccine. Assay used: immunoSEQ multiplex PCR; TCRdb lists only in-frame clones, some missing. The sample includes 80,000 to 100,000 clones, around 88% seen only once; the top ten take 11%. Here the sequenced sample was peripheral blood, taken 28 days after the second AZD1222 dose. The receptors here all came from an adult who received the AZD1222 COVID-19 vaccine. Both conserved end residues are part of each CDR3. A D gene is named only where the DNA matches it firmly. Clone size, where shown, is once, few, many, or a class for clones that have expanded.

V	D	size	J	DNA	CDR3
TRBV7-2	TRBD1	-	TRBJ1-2	TGTGCCAGCAGCCTGTATCAGGGGGCGGAGGGCTACACCTTC	CASSLYQGAEGYTF
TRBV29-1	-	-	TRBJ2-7	TGCAGCGTTTGGCCCTACGAGCAGTACTTC	CSVWPYEQYF
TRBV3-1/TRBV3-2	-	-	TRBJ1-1	TGTGCCAGCAGCGGACTGTTCTTGAACACTGAAGCTTTCTTT	CASSGLFLNTEAFF
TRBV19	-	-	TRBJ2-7	TGTGCCAGTAGTCCAGGCGTAGGCGAGCAGTACTTC	CASSPGVGEQYF
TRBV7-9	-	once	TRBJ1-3	TGTGCCAGCAGCTTAGATGCTCACTCTGGAAACACCATATATTTT	CASSLDAHSGNTIYF
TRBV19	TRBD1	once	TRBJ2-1	TGTGCCAGTGCCCAGACAGGGGGGCTTTACAATGAGCAGTTCTTC	CASAQTGGLYNEQFF
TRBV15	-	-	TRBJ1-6	TGTGCCACCAGCCGAACAAGACAGGCCGAAAATTCACCCCTCCACTTT	CATSRTRQAENSPLHF
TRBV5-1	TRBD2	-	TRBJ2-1	TGCGCCAGCAGCTTGACTAGCGGAGTCTACAATGAGCAGTTCTTC	CASSLTSGVYNEQFF
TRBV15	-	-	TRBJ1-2	TGTGCCACCAGCAGAGAGGGGGCCCCGAAGCTAAACTATGGCTACACCTTC	CATSREGAPKLNYGYTF
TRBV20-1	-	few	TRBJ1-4	TGCAGTGCTAGTCCCGGAGGGACTAATGAAAAACTGTTTTTT	CSASPGGTNEKLFF
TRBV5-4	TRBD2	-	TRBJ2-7	TGTGCCAGCAGCTTGGCCCCGACTAGCGGGGGGGCAGGGGAGCAGTACTTC	CASSLAPTSGGAGEQYF
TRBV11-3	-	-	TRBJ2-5	TGTGCCAGCAGCCCCGGTGTGGGTGATGGGGAGACCCAGTACTTC	CASSPGVGDGETQYF
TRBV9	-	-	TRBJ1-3	TGTGCCAGCAGCCCATCCACCGGAAACACCATATATTTT	CASSPSTGNTIYF
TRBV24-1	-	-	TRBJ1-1	TGTGCCACCAGTGACCCCGGGACGGAAGCTTTCTTT	CATSDPGTEAFF
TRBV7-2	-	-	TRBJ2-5	TGTGCCAGCAGCCCAACGGGCTGGGGGGAGACCCAGTACTTC	CASSPTGWGETQYF
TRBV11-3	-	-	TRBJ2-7	TGTGCCAGCAGCCCAGACAGGACGGAGCAGTACTTC	CASSPDRTEQYF
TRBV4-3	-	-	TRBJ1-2	TGCGCCAGCAGTCAAAGTACAGGGAACCCATATGGCTACACCTTC	CASSQSTGNPYGYTF
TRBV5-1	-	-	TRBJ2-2	TGCGCCAGCAGCTTGAAGCAGAACACCGGGGAGCTGTTTTTT	CASSLKQNTGELFF
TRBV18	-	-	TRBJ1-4	TGTGCCAGCTCAATCAGTGGGCCCGGGACGACTAATGAAAAACTGTTTTTT	CASSISGPGTTNEKLFF
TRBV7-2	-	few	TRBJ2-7	TGTGCCAGCAGCTTAGGAGTAGGCAACTCCTACGAGCAGTACTTC	CASSLGVGNSYEQYF
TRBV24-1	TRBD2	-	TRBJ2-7	TGTGCCACCAGTGATCACCAGCTTGGGAGGGGTACCTACGAGCAGTACTTC	CATSDHQLGRGTYEQYF